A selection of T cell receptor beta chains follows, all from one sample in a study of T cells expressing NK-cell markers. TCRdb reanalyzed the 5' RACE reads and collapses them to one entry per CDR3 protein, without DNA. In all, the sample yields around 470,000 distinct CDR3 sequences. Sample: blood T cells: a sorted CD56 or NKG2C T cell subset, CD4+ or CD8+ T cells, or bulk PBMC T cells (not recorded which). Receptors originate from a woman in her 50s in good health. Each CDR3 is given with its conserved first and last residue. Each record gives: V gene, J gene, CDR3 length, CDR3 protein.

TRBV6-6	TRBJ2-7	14	CASSPELQGYEQYF
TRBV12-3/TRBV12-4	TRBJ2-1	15	CASNSRLAGVNEQFF
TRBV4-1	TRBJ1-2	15	CASSQEFKDHYGYTF
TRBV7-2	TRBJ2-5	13	CASRTMDRETQYF
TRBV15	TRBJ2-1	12	CATSRDAGGRVF
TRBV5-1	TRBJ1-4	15	CASSPDGLYNEKLFF
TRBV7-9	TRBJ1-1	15	CASSLARQGVTEAFF
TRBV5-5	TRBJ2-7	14	CASSLAWVPYEQYF
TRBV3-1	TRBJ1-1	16	CASSRGQGLMNTEAFF
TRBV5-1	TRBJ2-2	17	CASSLWLAGVNTGELFF
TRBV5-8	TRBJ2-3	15	CASSLTGRSTDTQYF
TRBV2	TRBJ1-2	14	CASSEKGITYGYTF
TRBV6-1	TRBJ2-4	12	CASRGMGNIQYF
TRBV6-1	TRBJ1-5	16	CASSYLTGQSNQPQHF
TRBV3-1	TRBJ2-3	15	CASSRDRGRTDTQYF
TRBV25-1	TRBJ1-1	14	CATLDTSNVAEAFF
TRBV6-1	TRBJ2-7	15	CASSVTSGRSYEQYF
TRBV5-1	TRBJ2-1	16	CASSTGLAGAIGEQFF
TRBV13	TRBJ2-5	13	CASSRIAEETQYF
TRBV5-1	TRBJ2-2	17	CASSPGVGRLNTGELFF
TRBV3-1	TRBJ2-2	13	CASSQEGGFALFF
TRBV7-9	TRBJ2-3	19	CASSSLVREGGMRTDTQYF
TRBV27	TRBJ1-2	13	CASSFSPTYGYTF
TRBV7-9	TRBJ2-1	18	CASSLLAPGTSGYNEQFF
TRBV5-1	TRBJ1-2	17	CASSSSALGGSNYGYTF
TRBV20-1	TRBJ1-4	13	CSAGPRGIEKLFF
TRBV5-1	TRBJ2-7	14	CASSLWDHTYEQYF
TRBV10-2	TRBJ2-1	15	CASRTGGKSYNEQFF
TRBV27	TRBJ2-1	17	CASTTWVGVSSYNEQFF
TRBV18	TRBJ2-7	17	CASSPTNPTGGRNEQYF
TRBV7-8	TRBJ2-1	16	CATSLALARAGNEQFF
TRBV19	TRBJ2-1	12	CASSIYRLEQFF
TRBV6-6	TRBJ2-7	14	CASTPRGNTYEQYF